This T cell receptor (beta chain) was sequenced during a study of T-cell memory formation after mild COVID-19. The CDR3 spans 15 residues. J lost 2 bases, V lost 4 bases, and 8 bases had no gene match. CDR1 SGDLS and CDR2 YYNGEE come from the germline V gene. This clonotype was counted only a few times. TCRdb reanalysed the 5' RACE reads using MiXCR and keeps one entry per CDR3 protein. The sample consists of about 260,000 distinct CDR3 sequences, 7% to 10% of them appearing once. The sample comprised PBMCs or a T cell subset sorted from them (not recorded which). The J gene is TRBJ2-7, the V gene TRBV9; 8 bases align to TRBD2. This clonotype was obtained from a man aged 18-30 years who had mild COVID-19 (a few samples of this study predate the infection). Cell type and time point are not known. The CDR3 loop is CASSLEAGAAYEQYF. The CDR3 nucleotides read TGTGCCAGCAGCCTCGAAGCGGGGGCTGCCTACGAGCAGTACTTC. Filled out from reference TRBV9 and TRBJ2-7, the complete variable domain reads DSGVTQTPKHLITATGQRVTLRCSPRSGDLSVYWYQQSLDQGLQFLIQYYNGEERAKGNILERFSAQQFPDLHSELNLSSLELGDSALYFCASSLEAGAAYEQYFGPGTRLTVT.